The source of this T cell receptor (beta chain) is a study of T cell repertoires in cytomegalovirus infection. Across the study: Indications came from public TCR beta signatures; they pointed to CMV infection and to a matching HLA type. Findings and limits, study-wide: Based on cumulative public TCR beta family frequency, carriers of CMV plus the relevant HLA were identified. HLA-C-restricted CMV clonotypes gave the most frequent clonotype in two of eight donors.

TCRdb re-analysed the reads in MiXCR, keeping a single row per CDR3 protein. The profile shows hundreds of thousands of distinct CDR3 sequences, 30% to 35% of them singletons. CDR1 and CDR2 (germline): SGDLS, YYNGEE. The CDR3 has 15 residues. J was trimmed by 2 bases and V by 8 bases; bases with no gene match: 6. Points on this clonotype: Antigen unknown.

The clonotype comes from a human donor in good health (CMV status not recorded). Some clones in this sample may be carry-over from other donors' samples. This chain connects TRBV9 to TRBJ2-3; 12 nucleotides line up with TRBD2. The sample here was cultured PBMCs, taken from culture after CMV antigen stimulation. CDR3 amino acids: CASATSGSTTDTQYF. The DNA for the CDR3 is TGTGCCAGTGCGACTAGCGGGAGTACCACAGATACGCAGTATTTT.